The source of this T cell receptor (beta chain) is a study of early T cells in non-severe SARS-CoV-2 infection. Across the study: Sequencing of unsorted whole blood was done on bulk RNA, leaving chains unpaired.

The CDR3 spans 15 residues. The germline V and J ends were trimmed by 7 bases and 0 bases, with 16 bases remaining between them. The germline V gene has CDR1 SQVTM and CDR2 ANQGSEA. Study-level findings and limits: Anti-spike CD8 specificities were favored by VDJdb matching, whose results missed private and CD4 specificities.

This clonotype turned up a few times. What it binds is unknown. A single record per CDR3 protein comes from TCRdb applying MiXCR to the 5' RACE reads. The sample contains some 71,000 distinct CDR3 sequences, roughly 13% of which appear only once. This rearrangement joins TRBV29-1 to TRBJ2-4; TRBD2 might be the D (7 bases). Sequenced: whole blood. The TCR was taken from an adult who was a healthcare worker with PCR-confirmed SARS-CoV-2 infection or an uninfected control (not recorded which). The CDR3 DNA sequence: TGCAGCGCCATAGGGGGGAGGGGAGCCAAAAACATTCAGTACTTC. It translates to CSAIGGRGAKNIQYF.